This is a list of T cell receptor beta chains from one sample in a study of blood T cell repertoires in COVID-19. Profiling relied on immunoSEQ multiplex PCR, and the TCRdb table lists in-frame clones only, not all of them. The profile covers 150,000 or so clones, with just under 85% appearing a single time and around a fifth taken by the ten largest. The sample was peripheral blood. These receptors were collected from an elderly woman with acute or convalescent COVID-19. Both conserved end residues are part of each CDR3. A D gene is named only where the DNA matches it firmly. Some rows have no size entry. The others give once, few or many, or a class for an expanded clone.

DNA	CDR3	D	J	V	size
TGTGCCAGCAGTGACAGAGGAAACACCATATATTTT	CASSDRGNTIYF	.	TRBJ1-3	TRBV6-1	.
TGTGCCAGCAGCCTGACAGGGTCTGGAAACACCATATATTTT	CASSLTGSGNTIYF	TRBD1	TRBJ1-3	TRBV3-1/TRBV3-2	.
TGTGCCAGCAGGTCCGGGACTAACAATGAGCAGTTCTTC	CASRSGTNNEQFF	TRBD2	TRBJ2-1	TRBV2	.
TGTGCCAGCAGCTTGGTCTATAGTCAAGAGACCCAGTACTTC	CASSLVYSQETQYF	.	TRBJ2-5	TRBV5-4	.
TGCGCCAGCAGCTTGCCCCCGGGACAGGGCCCCTCCGAGCAGTACTTC	CASSLPPGQGPSEQYF	TRBD1	TRBJ2-7	TRBV5-1	.
TGTGCCAGCAGTGACCCACCAGCGCCTTACAATGAGCAGTTCTTC	CASSDPPAPYNEQFF	.	TRBJ2-1	TRBV6-4	.
TGTGCCAGCTCACTCGGGACAGGGGGCGAAGCTTTCTTT	CASSLGTGGEAFF	TRBD1	TRBJ1-1	TRBV18	.
TGTGCCAGCAGCCCTCGGACTCAGACCTACGAGCAGTACTTC	CASSPRTQTYEQYF	.	TRBJ2-7	TRBV9	.
TGTGCCAGCAGTACCTCGGGGAGCACAGATACGCAGTATTTT	CASSTSGSTDTQYF	.	TRBJ2-3	TRBV6-4	once
TGTGCCAGCAGCACCCTGGGGGGTAGCGGGAGCTATACCCAGTACTTC	CASSTLGGSGSYTQYF	TRBD2	TRBJ2-5	TRBV11-2	once
TGTGCCAGCAGCCCGACAGGGAGGAGGGCCTATGGCTACACCTTC	CASSPTGRRAYGYTF	TRBD1	TRBJ1-2	TRBV9	few
TGTGCCAGCAGCACAGGACTAGCGGGAGGGCCAGACAATGAGCAGTTCTTC	CASSTGLAGGPDNEQFF	TRBD2	TRBJ2-1	TRBV5-4	.
TGTGCCAGCAGCTTACACGGGTCGGAGCTGTTTTTT	CASSLHGSELFF	.	TRBJ2-2	TRBV5-6	.
TGTGCCAGCAGTTTATGGAGCACTTCGAACACTGAAGCTTTCTTT	CASSLWSTSNTEAFF	.	TRBJ1-1	TRBV27	.
TGTGCCAGCAGTTTACCCTCTAACACAGATACGCAGTATTTT	CASSLPSNTDTQYF	.	TRBJ2-3	TRBV28	.
TGTGCCAGCAGCTCCCGACAGGGATTGAACACTGAAGCTTTCTTT	CASSSRQGLNTEAFF	TRBD1	TRBJ1-1	TRBV9	.
TGTGCCAGCAGCTTAGTTAATCCAGAGACCCAGTACTTC	CASSLVNPETQYF	.	TRBJ2-5	TRBV7-9	.
TGTGCCAGTGGCAGGGGGAGCTCCTACAATGAGCAGTTCTTC	CASGRGSSYNEQFF	TRBD1	TRBJ2-1	TRBV2	.
TGCGCCAGCAGCTTGGTGGCTGGTTCCTATGGCTACACCTTC	CASSLVAGSYGYTF	.	TRBJ1-2	TRBV5-1	.
TGTGCCAGCAGTGAAGATGTAGTCACAGGGCCCACAGATACGCAGTATTTT	CASSEDVVTGPTDTQYF	.	TRBJ2-3	TRBV6-1	once
TGTGCCAGCAGCGCTATCCAGGGGGCCGCAGGCTACACCTTC	CASSAIQGAAGYTF	TRBD1	TRBJ1-2	TRBV7-2	.
TGCGCCAGCAGTGAGACAGGCCGGACAAACACTGAAGCTTTCTTT	CASSETGRTNTEAFF	.	TRBJ1-1	TRBV10-1	.
TGTGCCAGCAGCACTTGGACTAGCGGAGACAATGAGCAGTTCTTC	CASSTWTSGDNEQFF	TRBD2	TRBJ2-1	TRBV14	many
TGTGCCAGCAGCCTACAAAGCGGGAGAAACACCGGGGAGCTGTTTTTT	CASSLQSGRNTGELFF	TRBD2	TRBJ2-2	TRBV9	.
TGTGCCAGCAGAATCCAGGGTTCCCACAACTATGGCTACACCTTC	CASRIQGSHNYGYTF	.	TRBJ1-2	TRBV2	few
TGTGCCAGCAGTGATACTTTAGCGGGAGTAGAGACCCAGTACTTC	CASSDTLAGVETQYF	TRBD2	TRBJ2-5	TRBV27	.
TGTGCCATCAGCGCAGGGGGCACTGAAGCTTTCTTT	CAISAGGTEAFF	TRBD1	TRBJ1-1	TRBV10-3	.
TGCAGCGCAAAACAGGGACATGAGCAGTTCTTC	CSAKQGHEQFF	.	TRBJ2-1	TRBV29-1	.
TGCGCGGGGAGAGCGGGAGTTGAGACAGATACGCAGTATTTT	CAGRAGVETDTQYF	TRBD2	TRBJ2-3	TRBV5-1	.
TGTGCCAGCAGTTACAGGGACACTGAAGCTTTCTTT	CASSYRDTEAFF	.	TRBJ1-1	TRBV3-1/TRBV3-2	.
TGTGCCAGTAACAGGGCCTCTTCTAACTATGGCTACACCTTC	CASNRASSNYGYTF	.	TRBJ1-2	TRBV5-8	.
TGTGCCAGCAGTTACAAGGGGGTCTATGGCTACACCTTC	CASSYKGVYGYTF	.	TRBJ1-2	TRBV6-5	.
TGCAGCGTTGAAGAATGGCAGGGCCCTGAAGCTTTCTTT	CSVEEWQGPEAFF	.	TRBJ1-1	TRBV29-1	once
TGTGCCAGTAGTAGGTCCGGGACAGGGTCCTACAATGAGCAGTTCTTC	CASSRSGTGSYNEQFF	TRBD1	TRBJ2-1	TRBV19	.
TGTGCCAGCAGCGTACAGGGTACTGAAGCTTTCTTT	CASSVQGTEAFF	.	TRBJ1-1	TRBV7-9	once